The text below deals with one TCR beta chain. Germline V gene lookup returns CDR1 SGHTA and CDR2 FQGNSA. V lost 5 bases and J lost 6, with 16 bases in between. CDR3 size: 14 residues. TCRdb's copy holds only in-frame clones and misses some; the assay was immunoSEQ multiplex PCR. Here the sample spans roughly 190,000 clones, roughly 84% being singletons. The data stem from a study of blood T cell repertoires in COVID-19. Sequenced material: PBMCs or T cells enriched from blood (not recorded which). The chain has TRBV7-2 and TRBJ1-2, with no clear D. This receptor was obtained from a young woman who had been exposed to COVID-19. CDR3 in amino acids: CASSPEPGSDGYTF. The CDR3 DNA follows: TGTGCCAGCAGCCCAGAACCGGGGTCCGATGGCTACACCTTC. The full variable domain, in which reference TRBV7-2 and TRBJ1-2 provide the parts outside the CDR3, is GAGVSQSPSNKVTEKGKDVELRCDPISGHTALYWYRQSLGQGLEFLIYFQGNSAPDKSGLPSDRFSAERTGGSVSTLTIQRTQQEDSAVYLCASSPEPGSDGYTFGSGTRLTVV.